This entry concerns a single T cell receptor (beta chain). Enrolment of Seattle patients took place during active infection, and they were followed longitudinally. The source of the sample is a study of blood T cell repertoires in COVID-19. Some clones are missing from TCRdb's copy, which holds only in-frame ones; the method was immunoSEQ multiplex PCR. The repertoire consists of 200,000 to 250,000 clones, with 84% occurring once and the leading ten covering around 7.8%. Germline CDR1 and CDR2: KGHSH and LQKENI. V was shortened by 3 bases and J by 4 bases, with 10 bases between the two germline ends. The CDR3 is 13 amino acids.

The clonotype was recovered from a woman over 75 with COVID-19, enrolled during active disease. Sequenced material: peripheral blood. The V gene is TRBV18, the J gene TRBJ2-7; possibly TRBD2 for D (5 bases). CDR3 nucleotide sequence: TGTGCCAGCTCACCGGGAGTCGATTACGAGCAGTACTTC. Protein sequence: CASSPGVDYEQYF. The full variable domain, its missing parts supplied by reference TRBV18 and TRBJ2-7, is NAGVMQNPRHLVRRRGQEARLRCSPMKGHSHVYWYRQLPEEGLKFMVYLQKENIIDESGMPKERFSAEFPKEGPSILRIQQVVRGDSAAYFCASSPGVDYEQYFGPGTRLTVT.